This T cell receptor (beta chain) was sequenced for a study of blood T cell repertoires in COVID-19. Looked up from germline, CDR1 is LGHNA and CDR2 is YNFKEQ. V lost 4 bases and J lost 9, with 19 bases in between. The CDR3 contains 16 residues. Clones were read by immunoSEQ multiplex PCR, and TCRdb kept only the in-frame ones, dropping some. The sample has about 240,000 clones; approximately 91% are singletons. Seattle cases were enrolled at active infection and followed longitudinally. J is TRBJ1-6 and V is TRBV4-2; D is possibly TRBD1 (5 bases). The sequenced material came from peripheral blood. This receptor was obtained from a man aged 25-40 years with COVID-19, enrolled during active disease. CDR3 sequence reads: CASSPGIRESGSPLHF. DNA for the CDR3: TGTGCCAGCAGCCCAGGGATTAGGGAATCGGGTTCACCCCTCCACTTT.